The rows below give T cell receptor beta chains drawn from one sample of a study of control samples from healthy donors and cancer patients. Sequencing was performed with immunoSEQ multiplex PCR; in TCRdb, only in-frame clones are kept and a portion is missing. There are approximately 150,000 clones in the sample; about nine tenths occur only once, and 3% to 3.5% lies in the top ten. Source material: blood. All receptors come from a man aged 25-45 years in good health. Both conserved end residues are part of each CDR3. D genes are given only for firm matches. Only part of the rows carry a size: once, few, many, or a class if the clone is expanded.

TGTGCCATCAGTGGTTCCGGGGACGTCTATGGCTACACCTTC,CAISGSGDVYGYTF,TRBJ1-2,.,.,TRBV10-3
TGTGCCAGCAGCCCCGAGGACTATGGCTACACCTTC,CASSPEDYGYTF,TRBJ1-2,.,.,TRBV12-3/TRBV12-4
TGTGCCAGCAGCTGGGGACAGGGAAATCAGCCCCAGCATTTT,CASSWGQGNQPQHF,TRBJ1-5,.,TRBD1,TRBV7-2
TGTGCCAGTAGCGAACAGCGGACACCTAAAGAGACCCAGTACTTC,CASSEQRTPKETQYF,TRBJ2-5,.,.,TRBV19
TGTGCCAGCAGATTCTGGACAGGGGTAATCTATGGCTACACCTTC,CASRFWTGVIYGYTF,TRBJ1-2,.,TRBD1,TRBV28
TGTGCCAGCAGTCAGAGACTAGCTCCAGATACGCAGTATTTT,CASSQRLAPDTQYF,TRBJ2-3,.,TRBD2,TRBV27
TGTGCCAGCCGGTCGCTATTGGGCGGGGATAACGAGCAGTACTTC,CASRSLLGGDNEQYF,TRBJ2-7,once,.,TRBV19
TGTGCCAGCAGCTTAGGGCCCGGACTCGAATTAGCCAAAAACATTCAGTACTTC,CASSLGPGLELAKNIQYF,TRBJ2-4,.,.,TRBV11-2
TGTGCCAGCATCCCGGGACAGGGACCGAACACTGAAGCTTTCTTT,CASIPGQGPNTEAFF,TRBJ1-1,.,TRBD1,TRBV28
TGTGCCAGCAGTGAATCTAGCGGGGGGGCCGATACGCAGTATTTT,CASSESSGGADTQYF,TRBJ2-3,.,TRBD2,TRBV6-4